This T cell receptor (beta chain) emerged from a study of long-term antiretroviral therapy in people with HIV. Study-wide results and limits: Upon ART, diversity increased but remained lower than transplant donor controls.

About this clone: Its antigen is as yet unknown.

Inclusion required at least two post-ART and at least one pre-ART PBMC samples. Survey level was the resolution at which the v3.0 immunoSEQ assay ran. Sequenced by immunoSEQ multiplex PCR; TCRdb stores in-frame clones only, minus some. Of fewer than 45,000 clones listed, 80% to 90% were seen once; the top ten hold about 11%. CDR1 is SGHNT, CDR2 YYREEE, per germline (reference sequence). The CDR3 has 16 amino acids. With 3 bases removed from V and 6 bases from J, the gap between germline ends came to 20 bases. The chain links TRBV5-4 to TRBJ2-3, with D possibly being TRBD1 (6 bases). The material was unsorted PBMCs, obtained 2.2 years after starting antiretroviral therapy. This receptor was obtained from a man younger than 35 with HIV. The CDR3: CASSSLSTGQDDTQYF. DNA of the CDR3: TGTGCCAGCAGCTCCTTGAGTACAGGGCAGGACGATACGCAGTATTTT.